This T cell receptor (beta chain) was found in a study of human T cells and chemical hapten exposure. V was trimmed by 1 base and J by 0 bases, leaving 7 bases between them. This CDR3 contains 15 residues. Germline CDR1 reads SEHNR; CDR2 reads FQNEAQ (reference sequence). General observations from the study: The number of TCRs over 1 in 1000 frequency stayed unchanged after DPC.

Time point reported: pre-sensitization, week 0. Treatment noted: therapeutic diphenylcyclopropenone sensitization with weekly scalp DPC. Of note for this clonotype: The antigen remains unidentified.

TCRdb redid the calling of the RACE reads with MiXCR, one entry per CDR3 protein. In the table there are 350,000 to 400,000 distinct CDR3 sequences, 4% to 6% of which are singletons. This receptor was taken from a woman aged 45-60 years with alopecia areata. Some clones in this sample may be carry-over from other donors' samples. The material sequenced was whole blood, taken in connection with sensitization to the hapten diphenylcyclopropenone (DPC). This chain joins TRBV7-9 and TRBJ1-3, with D hard to call. DNA of the CDR3: TGTGCCAGCAGCTTAGGAGCGGACTCTGGAAACACCATATATTTT. As protein: CASSLGADSGNTIYF.